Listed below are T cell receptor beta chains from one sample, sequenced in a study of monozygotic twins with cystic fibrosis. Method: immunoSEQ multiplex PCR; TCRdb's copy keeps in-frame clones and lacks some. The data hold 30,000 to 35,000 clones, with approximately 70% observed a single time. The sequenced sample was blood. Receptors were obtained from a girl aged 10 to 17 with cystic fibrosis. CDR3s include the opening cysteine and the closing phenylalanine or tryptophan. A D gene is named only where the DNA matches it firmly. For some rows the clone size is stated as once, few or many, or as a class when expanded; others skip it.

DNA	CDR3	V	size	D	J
TGCGCCAGCAGCCAAGAAGGGGCCAGGGGCCATCCCCCTCTTTGGTTC	CASSQEGARGHPPLWF	TRBV4-1	NA	NA	TRBJ2-7
TGTGCCAGCAGCCCGGCAGGGCCACTACGCGGTGAAGCTTTCTTT	CASSPAGPLRGEAFF	TRBV5-4	NA	NA	TRBJ1-1
TGCGCCAGCAGTGAGTCGCGCGGCACTGAAGCTTTCTTT	CASSESRGTEAFF	TRBV10-2	few	NA	TRBJ1-1
TGTGCAAGCGTTACCGGGACATCGAGCTCCTACAATGAGCAGTTCTTC	CASVTGTSSSYNEQFF	TRBV25-1	NA	NA	TRBJ2-1
TGTGCCAGCAGTGACCCTAATCAGCCCCAGCATTTT	CASSDPNQPQHF	TRBV2	NA	NA	TRBJ1-5
TGTGCCAGCAGCTTGGAGGCCGGCACTGAAGCTTTCTTT	CASSLEAGTEAFF	TRBV7-2	NA	NA	TRBJ1-1
TGTGCCAGCAGCTTGGTGACTAGCGGGAGGGGAGAGACCCAGTACTTC	CASSLVTSGRGETQYF	TRBV5-6	NA	TRBD2	TRBJ2-5
TGTGCCAGCAGTTACGGAAATCAGCCCCAGCATTTT	CASSYGNQPQHF	TRBV28	once	NA	TRBJ1-5
TGCAGCGTTGTGGTTCAGGGCGGAAACACCATATATTTT	CSVVVQGGNTIYF	TRBV29-1	NA	NA	TRBJ1-3
TGCGCCAGCAGTGAGTGCGACAGGCCCCCACTAATGAACACTGAAGCTTTCTTT	CASSECDRPPLMNTEAFF	TRBV10-1	NA	NA	TRBJ1-1
TGTGCCTGGAGTCCTCGCCCATGGCGGGAGAGGGACAATGAGCAGTTCTTC	CAWSPRPWRERDNEQFF	TRBV30	NA	TRBD2	TRBJ2-1
TGTGCCAGCAGCCGCCTGGGGAGCGGGACTCTTCCGGGGTTCTTC	CASSRLGSGTLPGFF	TRBV5-4	NA	TRBD2	TRBJ2-1
TGTGCCAGCAGCTTGGATATGGAGCAGTTCTTC	CASSLDMEQFF	TRBV5-5	NA	NA	TRBJ2-1
TGTGCCTGGAGTAGTTGGCTAGCGGGAGGGAGACAAGAGACCCAGTACTTC	CAWSSWLAGGRQETQYF	TRBV30	NA	TRBD2	TRBJ2-5
TGTGCCAGCAGCGTAGATTTGCGGGAAGGGGCTACGCAGTATTTT	CASSVDLREGATQYF	TRBV9	NA	NA	TRBJ2-3
TGTGCCAGTAGTCCGACAGGGAGTAGAGAGACCCAGTACTTC	CASSPTGSRETQYF	TRBV19	NA	TRBD1	TRBJ2-5
TGTGCCAGCAGCTTAGATCCAGGCGGCTACACCTTC	CASSLDPGGYTF	TRBV7-9	NA	NA	TRBJ1-2
TGTGCCAGCTCTCCTGCCCTAGCGGGAGGTTTCACAGATACGCAGTATTTT	CASSPALAGGFTDTQYF	TRBV18	NA	TRBD2	TRBJ2-3